Below are 29 T cell receptor beta chains sequenced from a single sample in a study of breast tumors, draining lymph nodes, adjacent tissues. Breast cancer patients provided tissue from their axillary draining lymph nodes. Via MiXCR, TCRdb re-called the multiplex PCR reads, giving one row per CDR3 protein. The sample includes about 89,000 distinct CDR3 sequences, roughly 30% seen only once; the top ten take over 6.5%. The sample comprised axillary lymph node tissue. Receptors originate from a female donor with breast cancer. Some clones in this sample may be carry-over from other donors' samples.

A word on this clonotype: At one end the junction does not follow the germline gene, possibly because of a read error. This CDR3 is CASRASGYSEQFF. DNA for the CDR3: TGTGCCAGTCGGGCTAGCGGCTACAGTGAGCAGTTCTTC. This rearrangement joins TRBV2 to TRBJ2-1; TRBD2 matches at 7 bases. Germline CDR1 reads SNHLY; CDR2 reads FYNNEI. This CDR3 contains 13 residues.

This clonotype was seen at least ten times. This chain uses TRBV5-4 with TRBJ2-7; D is perhaps TRBD1 (6 bases). Germline V CDR1 and CDR2: SGHNT, YYREEE (reference sequence). Deletions cut 4 bases from V and 0 bases from J, with 11 bases between. The CDR3 loop spans 14 amino acids. The CDR3 DNA sequence: TGTGCCAGCAGCACCGGACAGAACTCCTACGAGCAGTACTTC. Protein: CASSTGQNSYEQYF.

This clonotype has a count of ten or more. This chain links TRBV6-2 or TRBV6-3 with TRBJ2-3; TRBD2 matches at 10 bases. Per the germline V gene, CDR1 is MNHEY and CDR2 is SVGEGT. The CDR3 extends over 17 amino acids. Trimming took 2 bases from V and 0 from J; bases not matched to a gene: 5. DNA of the CDR3: TGTGCCAGCAGTTACGTAACTAGCGGGGCAAGCACAGATACGCAGTATTTT. Protein: CASSYVTSGASTDTQYF.

This clonotype was picked up many times. V and J are TRBV20-1 and TRBJ2-1; 15 bases map to TRBD2. CDR3 length: 13 amino acids. Losses at the gene ends were 6 bases for V and 12 bases for J; bases not matched to a gene: 6. Germline V gene data show CDR1 as DFQATT and CDR2 as SNEGSKA (reference sequence). The CDR3 sequence: CSAGTSGGFVQFF. CDR3 bases: TGCAGTGCCGGGACTAGCGGGGGGTTCGTGCAGTTCTTC.

This clonotype was observed at least ten times. The chain carries TRBV29-1 and TRBJ2-3; no definite D call. Trimming pared 2 bases from V and 0 bases from J, leaving 9 bases between. The CDR3 runs 14 residues. From germline, CDR1 is SQVTM and CDR2 ANQGSEA. The CDR3 sequence: CSVELRSSTDTQYF. The CDR3 DNA follows: TGCAGCGTTGAACTTAGGTCTAGCACAGATACGCAGTATTTT.

In this sample, this clonotype turned up a few times. The genes are TRBV28 and TRBJ2-5; 9 nucleotides agree with TRBD2. CDR1 is MDHEN, CDR2 SYDVKM, per germline. V trimming: 6 bases; J trimming: 5 bases; junction bases outside the gene matches: 10. The CDR3 consists of 15 residues. The CDR3 is CASRKISGGGETQYF. CDR3 coding DNA: TGTGCCAGCAGGAAGATTAGCGGGGGCGGGGAGACCCAGTACTTC.

In regard to this clonotype: The CDR3 ends on some other residue instead of the conserved phenylalanine or tryptophan, so this is likely a read error. The chain links TRBV20-1 to TRBJ2-1; D may be TRBD2 (6 bases). Per germline, CDR1 DFQATT and CDR2 SNEGSKA (reference sequence). The CDR3 totals 15 residues. CDR3 nucleotides: TGTAGTGCTAGAGGCTTCGGGAGTTCCTACAATGAGCAGTTCCTC. This translates into CSARGFGSSYNEQFL.

This clonotype was observed many times. V and J are TRBV20-1 and TRBJ1-2, with D tentatively TRBD1 (5 bases). The V gene's germline CDR1 is DFQATT and CDR2 SNEGSKA (reference sequence). This CDR3 has 14 residues. The germline V and J ends were trimmed by 2 bases and 8 bases, with 18 bases remaining between them. CDR3 sequence (DNA): TGCAGTGCTAGAACCTCTTTGGGGGACGGCGGCTACACCTTC. Translating gives CSARTSLGDGGYTF.

As regards this clonotype: Relative to the germline gene, one junction end is altered; a read error may explain this. This sequence joins TRBV5-4 and TRBJ2-2; D possibly corresponds to TRBD2 (5 bases). CDR1 is SGHNT, CDR2 YYREEE, per germline (reference sequence). CDR3 size: 12 residues. The CDR3 reads CAGVGNTGELSF. CDR3 bases: TGTGCCGGCGTGGGGAACACCGGGGAGCTGTCTTTT.

This clonotype was picked up many times. The chain uses TRBV12-5 and TRBJ2-3, with D possibly TRBD2 on 5 matching bases. Looked up from germline, CDR1 is LGHNT and CDR2 is FRNRAP. Between the trimmed V and J ends, which lost 0 bases and 6 bases, there was a span of 16 bases. The CDR3 is 16 residues long. The CDR3 is CASGLVLRRPTDTQYF. The CDR3 DNA sequence: TGTGCTAGTGGTTTGGTCCTCAGGAGGCCCACCGATACGCAGTATTTT.

Many counts were recorded for this clonotype. The rearrangement uses TRBV10-3 and TRBJ2-4; D is possibly TRBD1 or TRBD2 (6 bases each). Germline CDR1 is ENHRY and CDR2 is SYGVKD. The CDR3 has 14 amino acids. Trimming took 8 bases from V and 6 from J, leaving 17 bases between them. The CDR3, as DNA: TGTGCCATCGGGGACACCAACGGGGGAAACATTCAGTACTTC. Translating it yields CAIGDTNGGNIQYF.

The sample holds many counts of this clonotype. This chain links TRBV5-8 with TRBJ2-3; 13 positions agree with TRBD2. The CDR3 length is 16 residues. Germline values: CDR1 SGHTS, CDR2 YDEGEE. Trimming cost V 2 bases and J 4 bases; bases outside gene matches: 4. CDR3 coding DNA: TGTGCCAGCAGCTTTTGGACTAGCGGGAGTGCAGATACGCAGTATTTT. Protein: CASSFWTSGSADTQYF.

The V and J genes are TRBV5-1 and TRBJ1-5; D is unresolved. Germline lookup yields CDR1 SGHRS and CDR2 YFSETQ. The CDR3 totals 15 residues. The V end lost 7 bases, the J end lost 11 bases, and 25 bases lay between the germline ends. The CDR3 loop reads CASGVGGSIGETQHF. The CDR3 DNA reads TGCGCCAGCGGGGTGGGCGGGAGCATTGGAGAGACCCAGCATTTT.

This clonotype was seen many times. This sequence joins TRBV4-1 and TRBJ2-2; 8 nucleotides match TRBD2. V lost 2 bases to trimming and J lost 5 bases; unmatched junction nucleotides: 4. The CDR3 consists of 15 residues. The V gene's germline CDR1 is MGHRA and CDR2 YSYEKL. Here the CDR3 DNA reads TGCGCCAGCAGCCAACAGAAGCGGGAGACCGGGGAGCTGTTTTTT. Encoded protein: CASSQQKRETGELFF.

This clonotype was seen a handful of times. This sequence may be a read error, since a much larger clone differs from it by one base. The chain joins TRBV12-3 or TRBV12-4 to TRBJ2-4; 10 nucleotides align to TRBD2. The CDR3 spans 15 residues. With V trimmed by 5 bases and J by 12 bases, 13 bases remained unmatched. The CDR3 loop is CASSPLAGLGSTQYF. In DNA form, the CDR3 reads TGTGCCAGCAGTCCACTAGCGGGACTGGGGAGCACTCAGTACTTC.

The V gene is TRBV6-5, the J gene TRBJ2-5; possible D gene TRBD1, 5 bases. This CDR3 contains 13 residues. Trimming took off 4 bases at V and 4 bases at J, with 10 bases between the two ends. Germline CDR1 MNHEY, CDR2 SVGAGI. For the CDR3, the DNA is TGTGCCAGCAGTTCGAGGACACGAGAGACCCAGTACTTC. It codes for CASSSRTRETQYF.

This clonotype was seen only a few times. The chain employs TRBV5-6 and TRBJ1-1, with D uncertain. V lost 0 bases, J lost 6 bases, and 9 bases lay in between. Germline V gene data show CDR1 as SGHDT and CDR2 as YYEEEE. The CDR3 spans 13 residues. CDR3 region: CASSLGVGPEAFF. In DNA, the CDR3 is TGTGCCAGCAGCTTGGGGGTGGGTCCTGAAGCTTTCTTT.

The gene calls are TRBV5-6 and TRBJ2-3; perhaps TRBD1 as D (6 bases). This CDR3 spans 17 amino acids. Per germline, CDR1 SGHDT and CDR2 YYEEEE. V was pared by 4 bases and J by 4 bases, with 22 bases between. In DNA form, the CDR3 reads TGTGCCAGCAGCCGACAGTCCTCCAGGGGCGTAGCAGATACGCAGTATTTT. Its protein is CASSRQSSRGVADTQYF.

This clonotype was seen many times. The chain couples TRBV7-2 to TRBJ1-4; 9 positions agree with TRBD1. The germline V gene has CDR1 SGHTA and CDR2 FQGNSA. CDR3 length: 14 residues. With V trimmed by 3 bases and J by 5 bases, 1 base remained unmatched. The CDR3 DNA reads as TGTGCCAGCAGCTTTGGGACAGGGAATGAAAAACTGTTTTTT. As protein: CASSFGTGNEKLFF.

In this sample, this clonotype turned up many times. This chain uses TRBV9 with TRBJ2-3, with 8 bases aligning to TRBD2. This CDR3 contains 14 residues. Germline CDR1 and CDR2: SGDLS and YYNGEE. V dropped 3 bases and J dropped 2; count of bases not matched to a gene: 2. The CDR3 sequence: CASSGTSSTDTQYF. In DNA, the CDR3 is TGTGCCAGCAGCGGGACTAGCTCCACAGATACGCAGTATTTT.

At least ten counts were recorded for this clonotype. The chain links TRBV15 to TRBJ2-5; possibly TRBD1 or TRBD2 for D (5 bases each). The germline V and J ends were trimmed by 1 base and 4 bases, with 19 bases remaining between them. The CDR3 covers 17 residues. Germline values: CDR1 LNHNV, CDR2 YYDKDF (reference sequence). The CDR3 region has the DNA TGTGCCACCAGCAGAGGGGACGGAGTGGGCAAGGGAGAGACCCAGTACTTC. It codes for CATSRGDGVGKGETQYF.

This clonotype was counted a single time. It may be a read error: a sequence one base away is much more abundant. This chain connects TRBV30 to TRBJ1-4; D perhaps matches TRBD1 (6 bases). Germline CDR1 is GTSNPN and CDR2 is SVGIG (reference sequence). V gave up 4 bases and J gave up 12 bases, with 15 bases separating them. This CDR3 is built from 12 residues. CDR3 amino acids: CAWMEGGEELFF. In nucleotides, the CDR3 is TGTGCCTGGATGGAGGGGGGGGAAGAACTGTTTTTT.

The rearrangement links TRBV11-3 to TRBJ2-3; D remains unclear. The V end was cut by 2 bases, the J end by 1 base, with 10 bases between. In germline, CDR1 is SGHNT, CDR2 YENEEA. The CDR3 covers 15 residues. The chain's CDR3 is CASSLHPLGTDTQYF. CDR3 nucleotide sequence: TGTGCCAGCAGCTTACACCCGCTGGGCACAGATACGCAGTATTTT.

A note on this clonotype: The junction departs from the called germline gene at one end, perhaps through a read error. The V and J genes are TRBV7-2 and TRBJ2-5; D is uncertain. The CDR3 length is 14 residues. Germline V CDR1 and CDR2: SGHTA, FQGNSA. CDR3 loop: CAGSLFNEQEAQYF. CDR3 nucleotide sequence: TGTGCCGGCAGCTTATTTAACGAACAAGAGGCCCAGTACTTC.

There are many counts of this clonotype. The gene calls are TRBV4-2 and TRBJ2-1; 8 bases line up with TRBD2. CDR3 length: 16 amino acids. The V gene's germline CDR1 is LGHNA and CDR2 YNFKEQ. J was trimmed by 10 bases and V by 4 bases; bases with no gene match: 15. The CDR3 region has the DNA TGTGCCAGCAGCCCAGGGAGACGGGAGGGCTTTATGGAGCAGTTCTTC. Translating it yields CASSPGRREGFMEQFF.

The gene calls are TRBV12-3 or TRBV12-4 and TRBJ1-2; TRBD1 is a possible D gene (5 bases). Trimming left V 2 bases short and J 8 bases short, with 12 bases between. The CDR3 totals 13 residues. The CDR3 reads CASSLRRGRGYTF. The CDR3 region has the DNA TGTGCCAGCAGTTTACGACGGGGGAGGGGCTACACCTTC.

V gene TRBV29-1 combines with J gene TRBJ2-1; no clear D gene. With 8 bases removed from V and 9 bases from J, the gap between germline ends came to 17 bases. Per germline, CDR1 SQVTM and CDR2 ANQGSEA. CDR3 size: 12 residues. CDR3 sequence (DNA): TGCAGCTTAGTCGTCATGGGCGGTGAGCAGTTCTTC. As protein: CSLVVMGGEQFF.

This clonotype showed up just a few times. A clone one base away is much larger, so this may be a read error. The CDR3 DNA reads TGCAGTGCTAGGGGCCAACTAGCGGGAGCTACAGATACGCAGTATTTT. Its protein is CSARGQLAGATDTQYF. V is TRBV20-1 and J is TRBJ2-3; 11 nucleotides align to TRBD2. V shed 3 bases and J 3 bases; nucleotides not matched to a gene: 8. The CDR3 spans 16 residues. Germline loops: CDR1 DFQATT, CDR2 SNEGSKA (reference sequence).

As regards this clonotype: A much larger clone is a single base away; this may be a read error. The genes are TRBV6-1 and TRBJ1-2; a weak D match, TRBD1 (5 bases). The CDR3 is 14 amino acids. Germline CDR1 is MNHNS and CDR2 is SASEGT. CDR3 amino acids: CASTPGGHQGGYAF. In DNA form, the CDR3 reads TGTGCCAGCACCCCCGGTGGGCACCAGGGCGGCTACGCCTTC.